This T cell receptor beta chain was sequenced for a study of T cell responses to AZD1222 COVID-19 vaccine. The CDR3 covers 18 residues. After removal of 0 bases from V and 3 bases from J, the junction contained 4 bases not matched to a gene. Germline CDR1 is LGHNA and CDR2 is YNFKEQ. Profiling relied on immunoSEQ multiplex PCR, and the TCRdb table lists in-frame clones only, not all of them. The table shows around 67,000 clones, with 84% occurring only once. The V and J genes are TRBV4-2 and TRBJ2-1; the match to TRBD2 covers 14 bases. The sample consisted of peripheral blood, taken on day 0 of AZD1222 vaccination. The TCR sequence derives from an adult in good health. The CDR3 sequence: CASSQDRGLAGVYNEQFF. Here the CDR3 DNA reads TGTGCCAGCAGCCAAGATAGGGGACTAGCGGGGGTCTACAATGAGCAGTTCTTC.